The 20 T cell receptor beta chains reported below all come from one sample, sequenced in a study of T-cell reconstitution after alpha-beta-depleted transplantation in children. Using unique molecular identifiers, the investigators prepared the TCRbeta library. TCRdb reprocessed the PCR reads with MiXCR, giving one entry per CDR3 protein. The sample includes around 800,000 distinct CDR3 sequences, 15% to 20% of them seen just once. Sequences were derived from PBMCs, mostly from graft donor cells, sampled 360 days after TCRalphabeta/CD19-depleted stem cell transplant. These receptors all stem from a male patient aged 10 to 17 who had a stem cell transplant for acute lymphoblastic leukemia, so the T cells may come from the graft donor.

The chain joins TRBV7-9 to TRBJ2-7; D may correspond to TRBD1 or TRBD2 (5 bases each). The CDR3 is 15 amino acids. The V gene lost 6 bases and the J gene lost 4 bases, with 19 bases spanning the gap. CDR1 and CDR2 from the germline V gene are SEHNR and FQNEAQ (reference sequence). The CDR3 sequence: CASSDPSRERYEQYF. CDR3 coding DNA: TGTGCCAGCAGTGACCCCTCCAGGGAGCGGTACGAGCAGTACTTC.

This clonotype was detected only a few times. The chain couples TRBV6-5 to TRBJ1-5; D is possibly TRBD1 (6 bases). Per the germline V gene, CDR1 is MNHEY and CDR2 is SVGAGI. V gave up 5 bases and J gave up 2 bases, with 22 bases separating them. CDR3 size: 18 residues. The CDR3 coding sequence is TGTGCCAGCAGTCACTTGGGGGGGGCGCTTATAGGCAATCAGCCCCAGCATTTT. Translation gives CASSHLGGALIGNQPQHF.

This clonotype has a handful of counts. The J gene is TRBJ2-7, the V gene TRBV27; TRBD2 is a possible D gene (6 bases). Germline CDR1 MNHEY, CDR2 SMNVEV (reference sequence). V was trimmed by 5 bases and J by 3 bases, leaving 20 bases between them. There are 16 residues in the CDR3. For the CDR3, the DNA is TGTGCCAGCAGTCCCCTAGGTATCGGGAGAAACTACGAGCAGTACTTC. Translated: CASSPLGIGRNYEQYF.

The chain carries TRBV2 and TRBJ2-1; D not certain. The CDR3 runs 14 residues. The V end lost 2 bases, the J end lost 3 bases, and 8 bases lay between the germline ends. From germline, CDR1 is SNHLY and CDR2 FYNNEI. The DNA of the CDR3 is TGTGCCAGCAGTGAATCAAGACTCTACAATGAGCAGTTCTTC. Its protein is CASSESRLYNEQFF.

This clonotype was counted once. The CDR3 region is CASSKDRGGGIGNQPQHF. CDR3 DNA: TGTGCCAGCAGTAAGGACAGGGGGGGAGGTATTGGCAATCAGCCCCAGCATTTT. The genes are TRBV27 and TRBJ1-5, with 10 bases matching TRBD1. This CDR3 has 18 amino acids. After removal of 5 bases from V and 2 bases from J, the junction contained 12 bases not matched to a gene. Germline V gene lookup returns CDR1 MNHEY and CDR2 SMNVEV (reference sequence).

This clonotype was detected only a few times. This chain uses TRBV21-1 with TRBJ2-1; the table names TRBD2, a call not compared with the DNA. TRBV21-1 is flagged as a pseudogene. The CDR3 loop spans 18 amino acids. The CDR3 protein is CASSKVGSGRNLYNEQFF. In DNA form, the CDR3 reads TGTGCCAGCAGCAAAGTAGGGAGCGGGAGAAATCTTTACAATGAGCAGTTCTTC.

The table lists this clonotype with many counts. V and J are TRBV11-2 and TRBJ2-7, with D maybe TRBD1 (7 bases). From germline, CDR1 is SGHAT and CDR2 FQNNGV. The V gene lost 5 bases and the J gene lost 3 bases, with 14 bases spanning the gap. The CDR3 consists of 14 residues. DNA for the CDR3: TGTGCCAGCAGCGCCCGACAGGGACTCTACGAGCAGTACTTC. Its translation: CASSARQGLYEQYF.

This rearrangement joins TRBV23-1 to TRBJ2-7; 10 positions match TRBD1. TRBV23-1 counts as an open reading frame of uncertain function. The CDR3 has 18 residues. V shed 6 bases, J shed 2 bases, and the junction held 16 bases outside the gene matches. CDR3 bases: TGCGCCAGCAGGGGAAACGACAGGGGGCCTACAGATACCTACGAGCAGTACTTC. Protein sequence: CASRGNDRGPTDTYEQYF.

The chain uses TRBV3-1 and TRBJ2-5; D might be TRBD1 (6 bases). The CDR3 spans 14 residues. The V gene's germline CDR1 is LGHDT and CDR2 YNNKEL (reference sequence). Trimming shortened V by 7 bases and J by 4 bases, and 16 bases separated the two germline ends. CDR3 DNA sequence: TGTGCCAGCACCTCGACAGAAGGGGGAGAGACCCAGTACTTC. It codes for CASTSTEGGETQYF.

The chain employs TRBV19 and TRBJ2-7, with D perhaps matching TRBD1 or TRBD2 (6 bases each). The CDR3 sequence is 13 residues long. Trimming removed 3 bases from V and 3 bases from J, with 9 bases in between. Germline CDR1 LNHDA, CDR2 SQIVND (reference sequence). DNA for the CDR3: TGTGCCAGTAGTATGGAGGGACACTACGAGCAGTACTTC. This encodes CASSMEGHYEQYF.

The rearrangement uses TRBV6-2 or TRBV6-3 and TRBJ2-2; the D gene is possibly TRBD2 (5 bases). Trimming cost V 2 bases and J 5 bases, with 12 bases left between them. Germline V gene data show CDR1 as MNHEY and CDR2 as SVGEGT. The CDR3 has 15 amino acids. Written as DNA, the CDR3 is TGTGCCAGCAGTTACCCGTTTACTAGAACCGGGGAGCTGTTTTTT. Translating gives CASSYPFTRTGELFF.

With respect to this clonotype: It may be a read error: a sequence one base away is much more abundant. CDR3 sequence: CSASWDRVYEQYF. The CDR3 DNA reads TGCAGTGCTAGTTGGGACAGGGTCTACGAGCAGTACTTC. The gene calls are TRBV20-1 and TRBJ2-7, with 9 positions matching TRBD1. The CDR3 is 13 residues long. The V and J ends lost 3 bases and 3 bases, in that order; junction bases with no gene match: 3. The germline V gene encodes CDR1 DFQATT and CDR2 SNEGSKA (reference sequence).

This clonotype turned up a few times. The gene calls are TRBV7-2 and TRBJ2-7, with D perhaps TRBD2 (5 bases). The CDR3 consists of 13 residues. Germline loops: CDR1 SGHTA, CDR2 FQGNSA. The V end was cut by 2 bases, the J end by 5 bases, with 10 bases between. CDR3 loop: CASSLSRRDEQYF. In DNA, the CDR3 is TGTGCCAGCAGCTTAAGTCGGCGGGACGAGCAGTACTTC.

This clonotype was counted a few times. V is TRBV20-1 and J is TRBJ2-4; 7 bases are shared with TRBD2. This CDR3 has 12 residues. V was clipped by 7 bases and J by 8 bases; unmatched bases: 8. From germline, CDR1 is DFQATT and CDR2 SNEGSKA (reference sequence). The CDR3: CSGGGDDYIQYF. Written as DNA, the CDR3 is TGCAGTGGGGGGGGTGATGATTACATTCAGTACTTC.

The CDR3 nucleotides read TGTGCCACCAGTGATTTGAAGGGATACACCGGGGAGCTGTTTTTT. Protein: CATSDLKGYTGELFF. The rearrangement links TRBV24-1 to TRBJ2-2; no reliable D call. This CDR3 is built from 15 residues. V dropped 0 bases and J dropped 3 bases, with 7 bases sitting between them. CDR1 is KGHDR and CDR2 is SFDVKD in the germline V gene.

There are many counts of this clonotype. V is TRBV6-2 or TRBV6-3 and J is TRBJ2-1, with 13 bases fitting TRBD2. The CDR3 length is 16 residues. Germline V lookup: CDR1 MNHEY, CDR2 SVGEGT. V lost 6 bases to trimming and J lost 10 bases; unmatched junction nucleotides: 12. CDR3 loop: CASSHPLAGGPGEQFF. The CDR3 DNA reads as TGTGCCAGCAGCCATCCACTAGCGGGAGGGCCTGGGGAGCAGTTCTTC.

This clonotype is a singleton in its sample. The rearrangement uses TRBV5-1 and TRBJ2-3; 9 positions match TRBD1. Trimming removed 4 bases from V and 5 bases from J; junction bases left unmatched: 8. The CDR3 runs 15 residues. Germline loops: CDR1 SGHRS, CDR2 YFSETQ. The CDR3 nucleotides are TGCGCCAGCAGCGTTGGGGACAGGGTGGGAGATACGCAGTATTTT. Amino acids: CASSVGDRVGDTQYF.

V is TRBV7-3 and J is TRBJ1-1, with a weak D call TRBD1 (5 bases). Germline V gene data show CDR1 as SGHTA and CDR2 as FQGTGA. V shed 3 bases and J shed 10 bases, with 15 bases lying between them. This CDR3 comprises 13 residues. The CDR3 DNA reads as TGTGCCAGCAGCTTCTCAGGGATGTCTGGAGCTTTCTTT. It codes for CASSFSGMSGAFF.

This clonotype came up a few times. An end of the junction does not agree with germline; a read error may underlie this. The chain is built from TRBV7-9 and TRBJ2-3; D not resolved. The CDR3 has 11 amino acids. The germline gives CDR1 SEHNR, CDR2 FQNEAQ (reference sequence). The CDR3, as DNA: TGTGCCAGCAGCGCCTTAGATCCGCAGTATTTT. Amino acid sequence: CASSALDPQYF.

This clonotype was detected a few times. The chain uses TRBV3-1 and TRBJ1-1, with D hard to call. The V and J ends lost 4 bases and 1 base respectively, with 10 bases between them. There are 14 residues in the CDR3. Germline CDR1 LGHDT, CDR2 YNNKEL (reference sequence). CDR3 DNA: TGTGCCAGCAGCCGGACGACCACGAACACTGAAGCTTTCTTT. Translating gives CASSRTTTNTEAFF.